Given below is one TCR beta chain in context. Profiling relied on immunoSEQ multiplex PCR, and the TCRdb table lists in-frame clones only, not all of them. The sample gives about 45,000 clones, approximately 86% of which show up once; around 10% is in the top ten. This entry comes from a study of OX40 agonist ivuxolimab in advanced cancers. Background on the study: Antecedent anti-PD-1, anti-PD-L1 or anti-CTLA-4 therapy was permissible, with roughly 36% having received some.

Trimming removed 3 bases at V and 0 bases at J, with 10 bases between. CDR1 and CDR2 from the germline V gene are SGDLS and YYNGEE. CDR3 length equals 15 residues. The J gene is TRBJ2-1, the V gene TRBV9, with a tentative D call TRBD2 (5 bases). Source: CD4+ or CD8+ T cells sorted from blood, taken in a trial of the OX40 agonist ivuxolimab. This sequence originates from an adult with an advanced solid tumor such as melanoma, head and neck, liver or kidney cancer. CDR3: CASSARGSSYNEQFF. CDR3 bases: TGTGCCAGCAGCGCTCGGGGAAGCTCCTACAATGAGCAGTTCTTC. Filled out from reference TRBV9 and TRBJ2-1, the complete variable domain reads DSGVTQTPKHLITATGQRVTLRCSPRSGDLSVYWYQQSLDQGLQFLIQYYNGEERAKGNILERFSAQQFPDLHSELNLSSLELGDSALYFCASSARGSSYNEQFFGPGTRLTVL.